This T cell receptor beta chain came from a study of T cell changes during pregnancy in multiple sclerosis. Sequencing used immunoSEQ multiplex PCR; TCRdb keeps in-frame clones, though not all of them. The sample has about 28,000 clones, 90% to 95% seen once. On this clone: At one end, the junction sequence differs from germline, possibly due to a read error. Other DNA sequences in this sample translate to the same CDR3.

The CDR3 contains 17 residues. The V gene's germline CDR1 is SNHLY and CDR2 FYNNEI. This receptor was identified in a female donor in good health, enrolled as a control in a pregnancy study. This sample comprised peripheral blood, obtained in the first trimester of pregnancy. V is TRBV2 and J is TRBJ2-6, with D tentatively TRBD1 (5 bases). CDR3 protein: CASARVKVSSGANVLTF. The CDR3 DNA sequence: TGTGCCAGTGCTCGGGTTAAGGTGTCCTCTGGGGCCAACGTCTTGACTTTC.